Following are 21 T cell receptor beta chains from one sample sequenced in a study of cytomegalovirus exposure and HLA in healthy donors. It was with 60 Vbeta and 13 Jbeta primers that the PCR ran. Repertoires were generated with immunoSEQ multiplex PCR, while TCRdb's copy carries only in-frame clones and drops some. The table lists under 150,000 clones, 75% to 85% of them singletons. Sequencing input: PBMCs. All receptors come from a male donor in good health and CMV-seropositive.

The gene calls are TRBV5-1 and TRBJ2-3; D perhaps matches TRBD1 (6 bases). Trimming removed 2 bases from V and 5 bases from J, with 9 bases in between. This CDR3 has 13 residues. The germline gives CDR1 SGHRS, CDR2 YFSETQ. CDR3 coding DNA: TGCGCCAGCAGCTTTATACAGGGAGATACGCAGTATTTT. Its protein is CASSFIQGDTQYF. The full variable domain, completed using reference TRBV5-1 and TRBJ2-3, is KAGVTQTPRYLIKTRGQQVTLSCSPISGHRSVSWYQQTPGQGLQFLFEYFSETQRNKGNFPGRFSGRQFSNSRSEMNVSTLELGDSALYLCASSFIQGDTQYFGPGTRLTVL.

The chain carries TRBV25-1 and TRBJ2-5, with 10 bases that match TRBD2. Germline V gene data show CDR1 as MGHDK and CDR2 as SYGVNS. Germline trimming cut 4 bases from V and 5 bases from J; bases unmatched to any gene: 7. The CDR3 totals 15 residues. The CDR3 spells CASSVSGRAIETQYF. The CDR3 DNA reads TGTGCCAGCAGTGTAAGCGGGAGGGCCATTGAGACCCAGTACTTC.

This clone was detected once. The CDR3 protein is CASSLTVAGGRPGGQYF. For the CDR3, the DNA is TGCGCCAGCAGCTTGACGGTGGCGGGAGGCCGGCCCGGGGGGCAGTACTTC. The chain combines TRBV5-1 with TRBJ2-7, with 8 bases that match TRBD2. The CDR3 has 17 residues. Looked up from germline, CDR1 is SGHRS and CDR2 is YFSETQ. V lost 1 base to trimming and J lost 9 bases; unmatched junction nucleotides: 18.

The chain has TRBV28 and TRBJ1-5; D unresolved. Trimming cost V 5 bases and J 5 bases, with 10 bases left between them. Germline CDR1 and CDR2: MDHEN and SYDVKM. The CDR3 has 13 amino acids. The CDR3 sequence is CASSQDLDQPQHF. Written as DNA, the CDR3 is TGTGCCAGCAGTCAGGATCTGGATCAGCCCCAGCATTTT.

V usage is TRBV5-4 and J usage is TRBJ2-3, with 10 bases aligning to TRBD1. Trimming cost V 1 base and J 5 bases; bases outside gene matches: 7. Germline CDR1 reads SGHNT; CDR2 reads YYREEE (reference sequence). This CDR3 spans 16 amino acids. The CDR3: CASSLRGQGRVDTQYF. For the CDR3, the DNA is TGTGCCAGCAGCTTGAGGGGACAGGGGCGCGTAGATACGCAGTATTTT.

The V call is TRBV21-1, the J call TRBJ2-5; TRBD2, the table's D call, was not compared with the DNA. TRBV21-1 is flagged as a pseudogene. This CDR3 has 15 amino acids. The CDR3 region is CASSRGLAGEETQYF. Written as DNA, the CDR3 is TGTGCCAGCAGCAGGGGACTAGCGGGAGAAGAGACCCAGTACTTC.

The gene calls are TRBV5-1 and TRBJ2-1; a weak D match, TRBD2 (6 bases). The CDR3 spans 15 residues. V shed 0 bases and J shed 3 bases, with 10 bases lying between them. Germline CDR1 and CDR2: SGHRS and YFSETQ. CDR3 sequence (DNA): TGCGCCAGCAGCTTGGATGGGACTCGCTACAATGAGCAGTTCTTC. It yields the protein CASSLDGTRYNEQFF.

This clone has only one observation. CDR3 coding DNA: TGTGCCAGCAGCGTAGAGCTAGCGGCTACCTACGAGCAGTACTTC. Encoded protein: CASSVELAATYEQYF. The chain carries TRBV9 and TRBJ2-7, with 7 positions matching TRBD2. The germline CDR1 and CDR2 sequences are SGDLS and YYNGEE. This CDR3 contains 15 residues. Losses at the gene ends were 0 bases for V and 2 bases for J; bases not matched to a gene: 5.

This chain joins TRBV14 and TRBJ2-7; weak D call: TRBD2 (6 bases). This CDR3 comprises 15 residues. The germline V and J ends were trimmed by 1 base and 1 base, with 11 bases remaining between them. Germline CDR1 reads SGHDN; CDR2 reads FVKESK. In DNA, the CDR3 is TGTGCCAGCAGCCAAGGGTGGGGGGAGTCCTACGAGCAGTACTTC. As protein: CASSQGWGESYEQYF.

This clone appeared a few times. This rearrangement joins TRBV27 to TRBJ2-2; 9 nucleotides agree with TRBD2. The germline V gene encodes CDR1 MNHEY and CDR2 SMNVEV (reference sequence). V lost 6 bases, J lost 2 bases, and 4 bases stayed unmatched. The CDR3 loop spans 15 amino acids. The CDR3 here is CASRRLAVNTGELFF. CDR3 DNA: TGTGCCAGCAGGAGACTAGCGGTTAACACCGGGGAGCTGTTTTTT.

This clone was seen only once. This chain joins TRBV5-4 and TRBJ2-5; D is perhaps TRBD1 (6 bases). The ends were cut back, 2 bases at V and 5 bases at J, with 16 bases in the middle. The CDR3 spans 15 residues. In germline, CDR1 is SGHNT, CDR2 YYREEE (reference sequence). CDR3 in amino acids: CASSLPGQGAETQYF. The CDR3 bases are TGTGCCAGCAGCTTACCGGGACAAGGCGCCGAGACCCAGTACTTC.

The CDR3 is CATQFTGGEKLFF. The CDR3 coding sequence is TGTGCCACCCAATTTACGGGTGGAGAAAAACTGTTTTTT. V usage is TRBV6-5 and J usage is TRBJ1-4; unclear D gene. Between the trimmed V and J ends, which lost 10 bases and 8 bases, there was a span of 17 bases. The CDR3 loop spans 13 amino acids. Germline V gene sequence: CDR1 MNHEY, CDR2 SVGAGI.

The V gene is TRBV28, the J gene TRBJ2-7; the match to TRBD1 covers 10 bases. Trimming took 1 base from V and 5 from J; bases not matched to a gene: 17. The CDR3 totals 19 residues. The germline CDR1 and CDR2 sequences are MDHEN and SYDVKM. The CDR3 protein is CASSLFVGLGQGSSNEQYF. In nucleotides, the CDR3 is TGTGCCAGCAGTTTATTTGTCGGGTTGGGACAGGGGTCAAGCAACGAGCAGTACTTC.

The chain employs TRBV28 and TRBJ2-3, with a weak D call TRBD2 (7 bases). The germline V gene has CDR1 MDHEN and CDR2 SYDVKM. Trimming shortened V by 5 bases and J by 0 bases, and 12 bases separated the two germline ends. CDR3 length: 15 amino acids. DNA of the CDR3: TGTGCCAGCAGTCTCGGGGGGCAGAGCACAGATACGCAGTATTTT. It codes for CASSLGGQSTDTQYF.

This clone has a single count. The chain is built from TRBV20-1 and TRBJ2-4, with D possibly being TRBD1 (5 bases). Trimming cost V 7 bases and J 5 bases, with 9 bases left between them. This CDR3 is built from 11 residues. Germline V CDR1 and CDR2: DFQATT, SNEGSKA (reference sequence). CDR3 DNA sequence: TGCAGTGTCAGGGCCCAAAACATTCAGTACTTC. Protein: CSVRAQNIQYF.

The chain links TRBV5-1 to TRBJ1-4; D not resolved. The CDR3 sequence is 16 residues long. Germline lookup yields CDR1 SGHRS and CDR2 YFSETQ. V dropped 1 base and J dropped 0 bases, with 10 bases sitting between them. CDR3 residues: CASSLRGASTNEKLFF. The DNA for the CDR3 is TGCGCCAGCAGCTTGAGAGGCGCCTCAACTAATGAAAAACTGTTTTTT. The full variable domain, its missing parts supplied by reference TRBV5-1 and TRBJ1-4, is KAGVTQTPRYLIKTRGQQVTLSCSPISGHRSVSWYQQTPGQGLQFLFEYFSETQRNKGNFPGRFSGRQFSNSRSEMNVSTLELGDSALYLCASSLRGASTNEKLFFGSGTQLSVL.

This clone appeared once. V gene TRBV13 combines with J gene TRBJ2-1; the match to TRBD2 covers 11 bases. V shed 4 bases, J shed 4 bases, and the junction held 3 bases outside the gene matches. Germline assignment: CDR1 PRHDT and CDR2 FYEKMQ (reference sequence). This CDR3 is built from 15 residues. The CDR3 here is CASSYRLAGYNEQFF. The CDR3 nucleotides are TGTGCCAGCAGCTACCGACTAGCGGGGTACAATGAGCAGTTCTTC.

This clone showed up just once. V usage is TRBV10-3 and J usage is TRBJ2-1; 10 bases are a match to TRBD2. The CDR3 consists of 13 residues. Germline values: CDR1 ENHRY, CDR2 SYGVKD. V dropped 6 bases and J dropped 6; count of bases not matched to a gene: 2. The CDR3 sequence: CAIRRLAGNEQFF. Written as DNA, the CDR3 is TGTGCCATCAGGCGACTAGCGGGCAATGAGCAGTTCTTC.

CDR3 loop: CASSQQGGVETQYF. The CDR3 DNA reads TGCGCCAGCAGCCAGCAGGGAGGGGTGGAGACCCAGTACTTC. The chain couples TRBV4-3 to TRBJ2-5; 7 nucleotides match TRBD2. J gave up 5 bases and V 3 bases, and 6 bases lay outside the gene matches. The germline V gene encodes CDR1 LGHNA and CDR2 YSLEER. The CDR3 is made up of 14 amino acids.

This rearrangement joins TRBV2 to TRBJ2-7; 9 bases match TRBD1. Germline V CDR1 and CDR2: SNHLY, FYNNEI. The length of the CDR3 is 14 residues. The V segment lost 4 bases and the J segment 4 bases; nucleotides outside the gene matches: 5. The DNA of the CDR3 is TGTGCCAGCAGTGCTGACAGGGGGAGGTACGAGCAGTACTTC. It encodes CASSADRGRYEQYF.

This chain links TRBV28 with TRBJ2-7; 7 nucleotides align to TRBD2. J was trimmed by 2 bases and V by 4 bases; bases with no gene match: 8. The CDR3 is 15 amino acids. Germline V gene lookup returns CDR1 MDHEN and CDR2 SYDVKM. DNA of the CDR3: TGTGCCAGCAGTTGGGGGAGGGGAGCACCCTACGAGCAGTACTTC. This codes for CASSWGRGAPYEQYF.